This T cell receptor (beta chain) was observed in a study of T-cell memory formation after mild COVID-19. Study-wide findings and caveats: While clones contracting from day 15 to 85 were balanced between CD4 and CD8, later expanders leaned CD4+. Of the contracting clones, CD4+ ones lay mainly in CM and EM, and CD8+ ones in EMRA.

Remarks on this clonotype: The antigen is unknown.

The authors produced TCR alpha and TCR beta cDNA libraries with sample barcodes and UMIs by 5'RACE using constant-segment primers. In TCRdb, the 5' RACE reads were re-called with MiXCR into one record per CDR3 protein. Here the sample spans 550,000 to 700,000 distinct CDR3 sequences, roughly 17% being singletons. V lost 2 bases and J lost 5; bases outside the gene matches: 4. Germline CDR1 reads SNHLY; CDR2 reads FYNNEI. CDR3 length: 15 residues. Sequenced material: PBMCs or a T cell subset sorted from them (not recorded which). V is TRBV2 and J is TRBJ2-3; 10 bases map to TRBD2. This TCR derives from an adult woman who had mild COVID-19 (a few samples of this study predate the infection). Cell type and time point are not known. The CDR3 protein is CASSERSSGGDTQYF. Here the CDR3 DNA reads TGTGCCAGCAGTGAAAGGTCTAGCGGGGGAGATACGCAGTATTTT.